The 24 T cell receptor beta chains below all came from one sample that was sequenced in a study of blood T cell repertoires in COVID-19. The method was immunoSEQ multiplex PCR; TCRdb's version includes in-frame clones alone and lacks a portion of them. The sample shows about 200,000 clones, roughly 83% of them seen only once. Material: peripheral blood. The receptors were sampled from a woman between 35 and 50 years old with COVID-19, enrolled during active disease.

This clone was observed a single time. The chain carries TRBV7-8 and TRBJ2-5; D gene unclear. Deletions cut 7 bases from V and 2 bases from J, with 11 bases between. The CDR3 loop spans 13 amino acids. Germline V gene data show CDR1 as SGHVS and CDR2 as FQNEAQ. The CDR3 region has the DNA TGTGCCAGCACCCTTCGGTTGCAAGAGACCCAGTACTTC. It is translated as CASTLRLQETQYF.

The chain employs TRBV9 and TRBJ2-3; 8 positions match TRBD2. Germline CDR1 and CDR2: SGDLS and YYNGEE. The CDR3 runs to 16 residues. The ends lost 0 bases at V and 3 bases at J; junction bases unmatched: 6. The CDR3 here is CASSVAAGGSTDTQYF. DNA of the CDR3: TGTGCCAGCAGCGTAGCGGCGGGGGGCTCAACAGATACGCAGTATTTT. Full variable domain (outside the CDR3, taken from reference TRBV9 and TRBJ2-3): DSGVTQTPKHLITATGQRVTLRCSPRSGDLSVYWYQQSLDQGLQFLIQYYNGEERAKGNILERFSAQQFPDLHSELNLSSLELGDSALYFCASSVAAGGSTDTQYFGPGTRLTVL.

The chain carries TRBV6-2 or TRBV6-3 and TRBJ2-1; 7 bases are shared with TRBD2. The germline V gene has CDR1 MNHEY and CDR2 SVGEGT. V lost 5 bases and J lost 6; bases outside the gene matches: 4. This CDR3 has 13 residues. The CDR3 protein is CASSLAGANEQFF. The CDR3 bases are TGTGCCAGCAGTCTGGCGGGAGCCAATGAGCAGTTCTTC.

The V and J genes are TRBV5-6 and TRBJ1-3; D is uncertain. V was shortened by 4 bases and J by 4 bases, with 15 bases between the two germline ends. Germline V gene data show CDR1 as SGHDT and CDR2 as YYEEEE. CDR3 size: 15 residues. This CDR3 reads CASSRLRGFGNTIYF. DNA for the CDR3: TGTGCCAGCAGCCGGCTACGAGGCTTCGGAAACACCATATATTTT.

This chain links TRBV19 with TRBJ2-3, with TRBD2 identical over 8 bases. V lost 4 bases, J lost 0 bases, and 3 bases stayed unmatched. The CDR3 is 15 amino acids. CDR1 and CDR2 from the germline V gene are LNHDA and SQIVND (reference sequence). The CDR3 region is CASSSGGPSTDTQYF. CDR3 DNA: TGTGCCAGTAGTAGCGGGGGGCCTAGCACAGATACGCAGTATTTT.

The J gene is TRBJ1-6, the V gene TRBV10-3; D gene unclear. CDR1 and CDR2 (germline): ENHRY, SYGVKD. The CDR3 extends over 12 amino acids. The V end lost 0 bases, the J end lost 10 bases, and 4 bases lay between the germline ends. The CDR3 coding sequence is TGTGCCATCAGTGAGTCGAGCTCACCCCTCCACTTT. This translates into CAISESSSPLHF.

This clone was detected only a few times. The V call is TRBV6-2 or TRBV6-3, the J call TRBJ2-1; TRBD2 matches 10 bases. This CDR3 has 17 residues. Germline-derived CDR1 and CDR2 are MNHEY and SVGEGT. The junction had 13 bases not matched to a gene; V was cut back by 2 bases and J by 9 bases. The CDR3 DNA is TGTGCCAGCAGTTACGGCAGCGGGGGGGCGAATATCGGTGAGCAGTTCTTC. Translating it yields CASSYGSGGANIGEQFF.

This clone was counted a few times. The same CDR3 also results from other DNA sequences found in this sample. CDR3 sequence reads: CASSLDSYSNQPQHF. The CDR3 DNA sequence: TGCGCCAGCAGCCTGGACAGTTATAGCAATCAGCCCCAGCATTTT. The chain joins TRBV5-1 to TRBJ1-5, with D tentatively TRBD1 (6 bases). Germline values: CDR1 SGHRS, CDR2 YFSETQ. This CDR3 region has 15 residues. V was pared by 4 bases and J by 0 bases, with 11 bases between.

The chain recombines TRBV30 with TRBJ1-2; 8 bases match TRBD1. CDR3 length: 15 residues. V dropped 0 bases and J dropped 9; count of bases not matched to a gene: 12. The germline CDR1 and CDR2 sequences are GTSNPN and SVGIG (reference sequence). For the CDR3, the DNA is TGTGCCTGGAGTGTACTCTCCGGGACAGGAATGAGCTACACCTTC. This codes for CAWSVLSGTGMSYTF.

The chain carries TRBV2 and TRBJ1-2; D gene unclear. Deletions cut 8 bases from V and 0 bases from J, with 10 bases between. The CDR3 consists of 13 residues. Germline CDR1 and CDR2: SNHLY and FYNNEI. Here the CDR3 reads CASGLLANYGYTF. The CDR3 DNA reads TGTGCCAGCGGTCTGTTAGCTAACTATGGCTACACCTTC.

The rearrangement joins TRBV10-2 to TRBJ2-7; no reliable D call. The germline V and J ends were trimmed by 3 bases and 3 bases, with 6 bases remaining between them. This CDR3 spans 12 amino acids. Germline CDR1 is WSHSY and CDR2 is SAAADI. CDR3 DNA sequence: TGCGCCAGCAGTGACGGAGTCTACGAGCAGTACTTC. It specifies CASSDGVYEQYF.

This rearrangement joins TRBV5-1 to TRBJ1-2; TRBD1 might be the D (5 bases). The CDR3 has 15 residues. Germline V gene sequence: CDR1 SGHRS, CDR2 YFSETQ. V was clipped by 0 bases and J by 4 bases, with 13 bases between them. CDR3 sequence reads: CASSLEGQGPYGYTF. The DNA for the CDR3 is TGCGCCAGCAGCTTGGAGGGGCAGGGCCCCTATGGCTACACCTTC.

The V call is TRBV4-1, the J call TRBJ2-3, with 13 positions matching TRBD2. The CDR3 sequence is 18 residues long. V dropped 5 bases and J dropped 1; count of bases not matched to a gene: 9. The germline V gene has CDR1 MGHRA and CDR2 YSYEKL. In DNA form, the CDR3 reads TGCGCCAGCAGCTGGACCCCGACTAGCGGGGGGCGCACAGATACGCAGTATTTT. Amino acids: CASSWTPTSGGRTDTQYF.

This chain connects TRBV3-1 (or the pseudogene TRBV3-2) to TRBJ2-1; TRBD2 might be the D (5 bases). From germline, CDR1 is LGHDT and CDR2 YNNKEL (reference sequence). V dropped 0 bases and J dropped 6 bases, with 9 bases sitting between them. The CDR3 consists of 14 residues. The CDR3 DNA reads TGTGCCAGCAGCCAAGACCTAGCTGTCAATGAGCAGTTCTTC. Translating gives CASSQDLAVNEQFF.

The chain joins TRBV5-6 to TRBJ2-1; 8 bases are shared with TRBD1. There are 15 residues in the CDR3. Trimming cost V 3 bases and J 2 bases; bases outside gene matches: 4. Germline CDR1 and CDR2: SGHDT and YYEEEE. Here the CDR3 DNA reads TGTGCCAGCAGCTCAGGACAGGGAACCTACAATGAGCAGTTCTTC. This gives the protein CASSSGQGTYNEQFF.

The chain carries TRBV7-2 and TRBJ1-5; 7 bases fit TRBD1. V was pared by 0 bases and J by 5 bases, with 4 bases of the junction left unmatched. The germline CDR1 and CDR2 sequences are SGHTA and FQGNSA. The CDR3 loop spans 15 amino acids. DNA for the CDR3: TGTGCCAGCAGCTTAGCCCGGGACAGTTATCAGCCCCAGCATTTT. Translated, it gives CASSLARDSYQPQHF.

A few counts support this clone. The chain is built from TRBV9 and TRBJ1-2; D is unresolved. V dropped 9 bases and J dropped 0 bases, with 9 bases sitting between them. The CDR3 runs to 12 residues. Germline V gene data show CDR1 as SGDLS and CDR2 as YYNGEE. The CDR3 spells CATSPANYGYTF. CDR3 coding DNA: TGTGCCACCTCTCCAGCTAACTATGGCTACACCTTC.

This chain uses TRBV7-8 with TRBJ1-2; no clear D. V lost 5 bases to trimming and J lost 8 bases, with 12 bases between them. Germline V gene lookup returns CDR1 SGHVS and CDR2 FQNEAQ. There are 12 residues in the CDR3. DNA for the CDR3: TGTGCCAGCAGCCCTACTACTAACGGCTACACCTTC. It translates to CASSPTTNGYTF.

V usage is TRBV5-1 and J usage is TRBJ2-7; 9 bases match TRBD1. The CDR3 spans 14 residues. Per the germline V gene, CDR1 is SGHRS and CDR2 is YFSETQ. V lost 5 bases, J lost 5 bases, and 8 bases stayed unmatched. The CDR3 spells CASRFGQGFDEQYF. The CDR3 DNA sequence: TGCGCCAGCAGATTTGGACAGGGGTTCGACGAGCAGTACTTC. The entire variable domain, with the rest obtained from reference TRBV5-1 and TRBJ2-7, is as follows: KAGVTQTPRYLIKTRGQQVTLSCSPISGHRSVSWYQQTPGQGLQFLFEYFSETQRNKGNFPGRFSGRQFSNSRSEMNVSTLELGDSALYLCASRFGQGFDEQYFGPGTRLTVT.

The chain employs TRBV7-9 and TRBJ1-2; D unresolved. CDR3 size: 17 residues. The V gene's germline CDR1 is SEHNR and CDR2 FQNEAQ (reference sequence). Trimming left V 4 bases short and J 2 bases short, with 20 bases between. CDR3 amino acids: CASSSGRSPNSNYGYTF. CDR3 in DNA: TGTGCCAGCAGCTCCGGGAGAAGTCCTAACAGCAACTATGGCTACACCTTC.

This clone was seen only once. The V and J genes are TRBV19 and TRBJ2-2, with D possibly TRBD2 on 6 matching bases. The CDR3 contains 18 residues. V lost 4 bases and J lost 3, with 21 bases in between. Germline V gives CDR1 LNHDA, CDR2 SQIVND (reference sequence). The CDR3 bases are TGTGCCAGTAGTACCCCACAATGGGGGGTACGGGACACCGGGGAGCTGTTTTTT. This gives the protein CASSTPQWGVRDTGELFF.

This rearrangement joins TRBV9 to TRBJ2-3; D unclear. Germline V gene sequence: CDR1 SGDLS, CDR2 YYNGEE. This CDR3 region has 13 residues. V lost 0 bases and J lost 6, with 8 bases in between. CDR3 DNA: TGTGCCAGCAGCGTAGGCGGCCGCGATACGCAGTATTTT. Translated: CASSVGGRDTQYF.

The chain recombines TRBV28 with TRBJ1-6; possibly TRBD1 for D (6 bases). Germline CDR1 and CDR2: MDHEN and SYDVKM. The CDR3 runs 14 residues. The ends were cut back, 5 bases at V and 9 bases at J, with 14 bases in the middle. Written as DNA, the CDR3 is TGTGCCAGCAGTCCACCGGTCAGGGGTTCACCCCTCCACTTT. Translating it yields CASSPPVRGSPLHF.

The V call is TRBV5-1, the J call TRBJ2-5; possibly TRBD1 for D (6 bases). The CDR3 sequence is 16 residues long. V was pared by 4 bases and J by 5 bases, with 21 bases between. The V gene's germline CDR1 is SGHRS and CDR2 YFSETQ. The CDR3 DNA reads TGCGCCAGCAGCCCAGGACAGTTAAGTGTTATGGAGACCCAGTACTTC. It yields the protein CASSPGQLSVMETQYF.